This entry is about one T cell receptor (beta chain). As yet, its antigen is unknown. TCR alpha and TCR beta cDNA libraries carrying sample barcodes and UMIs were produced by 5'RACE using constant-segment primers. TCRdb reprocessed the 5' RACE reads with MiXCR, giving one entry per CDR3 protein. The sample gives roughly 250,000 distinct CDR3 sequences, 15% to 20% of which show up once; around a fifth is in the top ten. CDR1 and CDR2 (germline): SGHRS, YFSETQ. CDR3 length: 13 amino acids. The V gene end was trimmed by 4 bases and the J gene end by 6 bases; junction bases not matched to a gene: 4. The data derive from a study of T-cell memory formation after mild COVID-19. Points from the study as a whole: Clones contracting over day 15 to 85 were CD4/CD8 balanced, with later expanders leaning CD4+.

The chain recombines TRBV5-1 with TRBJ2-1; 7 bases fit TRBD1. The clonotype was recovered from a young man who had mild COVID-19 (a few samples of this study predate the infection). Cell type and time point are not known. Specimen: PBMCs or a T cell subset sorted from them (not recorded which). This CDR3 reads CASSLGTANEQFF. The DNA for the CDR3 is TGCGCCAGCAGCCTCGGGACAGCCAATGAGCAGTTCTTC.